This entry lists 9 T cell receptor beta chains sequenced from one sample in a study of vaccination effects on CD4 cells after COVID-19 (dated by TCRdb to 2022 to 2024). No antigens are known for them. Receptors were amplified or captured by the immunoSEQ multiplex PCR assay. The immuneACCESS repertoire file appears here via TCRdb, limited to in-frame rearrangements. These files lack a portion of the clones; in checked studies, under half of the deficit traces to unresolved V genes, and the cause of the others is not known. In all, the sample holds 20,000 to 30,000 clones, and about 70% of those were seen once. The ten biggest clones cover around 8.5% of the sample. To identify antigen-specific CD4+ T cell clonotypes by their expansion, the ViraFEST assay first stimulated PBMC with viral peptide pools and then applied TCR sequencing. After more than nine days of culture, CD4+ T cells were isolated with the EasySep CD4+ T cell isolation kit. Each participant received two doses of an mRNA SARS-CoV-2 vaccine, either BNT162b2 or mRNA-1273.

The sequencing here drew on CD4+ T cells from PBMCs cultured with SARS-CoV-2 spike peptides, taken after COVID-19 vaccination. The cell subset or site tag for this specimen amounts to: SARS-CoV-2 spike overlapping peptide pool stimulation. The receptor set was obtained from a human donor who received a COVID-19 vaccine.

This rearrangement joins TRBV14 to TRBJ2-7; 8 nucleotides align to TRBD1. Germline values: CDR1 SGHDN, CDR2 FVKESK. V shed 4 bases and J 4 bases; nucleotides not matched to a gene: 9. This CDR3 has 15 residues. The DNA for the CDR3 is TGTGCCAGCAGCCGGACAGGGCAGGGCCGGTACGAGCAGTACTTC. Translated, it gives CASSRTGQGRYEQYF.

This rearrangement joins TRBV2 to TRBJ2-5; D is perhaps TRBD2 (5 bases). The germline V and J ends were trimmed by 6 bases and 3 bases, with 14 bases remaining between them. From germline, CDR1 is SNHLY and CDR2 FYNNEI. This CDR3 is built from 14 residues. The CDR3 protein is CASRAGLAEETQYF. CDR3 DNA sequence: TGTGCCAGCAGAGCCGGGCTAGCCGAAGAGACCCAGTACTTC.

The chain joins TRBV25-1 to TRBJ2-5; the D gene is possibly TRBD2 (7 bases). The V and J ends lost 4 bases and 7 bases respectively, with 16 bases between them. Germline loops: CDR1 MGHDK, CDR2 SYGVNS. The CDR3 is 14 amino acids. The CDR3 DNA sequence: TGTGCCAGCAGTGTGTGGGGGGGCGAGGGGACCCAGTACTTC. Amino acids: CASSVWGGEGTQYF.

This chain connects TRBV15 to TRBJ2-1; D ambiguous. The CDR3 runs 12 residues. Germline V gene data show CDR1 as LNHNV and CDR2 as YYDKDF (reference sequence). With 0 bases removed from V and 8 bases from J, the gap between germline ends came to 5 bases. The CDR3 sequence is CATSRDFYEQFF. In DNA, the CDR3 is TGTGCCACCAGCAGAGATTTCTATGAGCAGTTCTTC.

This clone occurred a few times. This rearrangement joins TRBV12-3 or TRBV12-4 to TRBJ2-7; 9 bases line up with TRBD1. V lost 5 bases to trimming and J lost 4 bases; unmatched junction nucleotides: 3. This CDR3 contains 13 residues. Written as DNA, the CDR3 is TGTGCCAGCAGTCCAGGACAGGGGTACGAGCAGTACTTC. This translates into CASSPGQGYEQYF.

This chain links TRBV3-1 (or the pseudogene TRBV3-2) with TRBJ1-2; D not resolved. Trimming took 2 bases from V and 0 from J, leaving 10 bases between them. The CDR3 sequence is 15 residues long. Per germline, CDR1 LGHDT and CDR2 YNNKEL (reference sequence). CDR3 DNA: TGTGCCAGCAGCCAAAACCCGTATTCTAACTATGGCTACACCTTC. This translates into CASSQNPYSNYGYTF.

The rearrangement uses TRBV7-9 and TRBJ1-3; D unresolved. Trimming pared 2 bases from V and 2 bases from J, leaving 7 bases between. The CDR3 spans 14 residues. Per the germline V gene, CDR1 is SEHNR and CDR2 is FQNEAQ (reference sequence). CDR3 loop: CASSLRVAGNTIYF. CDR3 DNA sequence: TGTGCCAGCAGCTTACGGGTAGCTGGAAACACCATATATTTT.

This chain joins TRBV7-7 and TRBJ2-2; 9 nucleotides align to TRBD2. This CDR3 has 15 residues. The V and J ends lost 8 bases and 5 bases, in that order; junction bases with no gene match: 9. Germline CDR1 reads SSHAT; CDR2 reads FNYEAQ (reference sequence). The CDR3 nucleotides read TGTGCCAGCTTTCCGGGACTAGCCGCTACCGGGGAGCTGTTTTTT. The encoded protein is CASFPGLAATGELFF.

The chain carries TRBV6-2 or TRBV6-3 and TRBJ1-5; a weak D match, TRBD1 (5 bases). V lost 5 bases and J lost 3, with 8 bases in between. Looked up from germline, CDR1 is MNHEY and CDR2 is SVGEGT. The CDR3 spans 13 residues. This CDR3 is CASSQGANQPQHF. The CDR3 nucleotides are TGTGCCAGCAGTCAAGGGGCCAATCAGCCCCAGCATTTT.